This is a list of T cell receptor beta chains from one sample in a study of blood T cell repertoires in COVID-19. TCRdb's copy holds only in-frame clones and misses some; the assay was immunoSEQ multiplex PCR. This sample has 200,000 to 250,000 clones, with around 89% found just once. Input material: peripheral blood. These TCRs come from a man in his 70s with acute or convalescent COVID-19. Both conserved end residues are part of each CDR3. The order of the fields is CDR3 DNA, CDR3 protein, D gene, clone size, J gene, V gene. D genes are given only for firm matches. Clone size is given for some rows only: seen once, a few or many times, or a class if the clone is expanded.

TGCAGCGTTGAGGGGGCCGACTATGGCTACACCTTC CSVEGADYGYTF NA NA TRBJ1-2 TRBV29-1
TGTGCCAGCAGCCAAGATCTAGGAGGCTACAATGAGCAGTTCTTC CASSQDLGGYNEQFF NA NA TRBJ2-1 TRBV14
TGTGCCAGTAGTATCGAGTTCCTTAGGGGCCAGCATTTT CASSIEFLRGQHF NA NA TRBJ1-5 TRBV19
TGTGCCTGGAGTGTAAGCAGGGGCCCCTACGAGCAGTACTTC CAWSVSRGPYEQYF NA NA TRBJ2-7 TRBV30
TGTGCCAGCAGACCCGCGGGACAGGGGACCTACGAGCAGTACTTC CASRPAGQGTYEQYF TRBD1 NA TRBJ2-7 TRBV27
TGTGCCACCAGTGATCCGGACAGGGGGCGCCCAGATACGCAGTATTTT CATSDPDRGRPDTQYF TRBD1 NA TRBJ2-3 TRBV24-1
TGCGCCAGCAGCTTGGGGGAGTTGAGGGAGACCCAGTACTTC CASSLGELRETQYF NA NA TRBJ2-5 TRBV5-1
TGTGCCAGCAGCCAAGAGTTGGGCTCACGGAACACTGAAGCTTTCTTT CASSQELGSRNTEAFF NA NA TRBJ1-1 TRBV14
TGTGCCAGTTTCCCTAGGGGCGGGAGCCCCGGGGAGCTGTTTTTT CASFPRGGSPGELFF TRBD2 few TRBJ2-2 TRBV19
TGTGCCAGCAGTTTGGGGACAGGGGGTAACACCGGGGAGCTGTTTTTT CASSLGTGGNTGELFF TRBD1 NA TRBJ2-2 TRBV27
TGTGCCAGCAGCTTTTCGGGGGCTGGAAACACCATATATTTT CASSFSGAGNTIYF NA NA TRBJ1-3 TRBV5-6
TGTGCCATCAGTGAGTCCCAGGAGGAAGAGCAGTTCTTC CAISESQEEEQFF NA once TRBJ2-1 TRBV10-3
TGTGCCAGCAGCTTAGGTCAAACTTCTAACACCGGGGAGCTGTTTTTT CASSLGQTSNTGELFF NA NA TRBJ2-2 TRBV7-6
TGCGCCAGCAGCACCAGACAGGGGAACACTGAAGCTTTCTTT CASSTRQGNTEAFF TRBD1 NA TRBJ1-1 TRBV5-1
TGTGCCAGCTCACGGCCCGGGACAGGGGGCACCTACGAGCAGTACTTC CASSRPGTGGTYEQYF TRBD1 NA TRBJ2-7 TRBV18
TGTGCCAGCAGTTACTATCGGTCAGGGCCGAACACTGAAGCTTTCTTT CASSYYRSGPNTEAFF NA NA TRBJ1-1 TRBV6-5
TGTGCCAGCAGTGGCTCGCGGACAGGGGCTGGGGCCAACGTCCTGACTTTC CASSGSRTGAGANVLTF TRBD1 NA TRBJ2-6 TRBV27
TGTGCCAGTGTCTTGACTACGAACACCGGGGAGCTGTTTTTT CASVLTTNTGELFF NA NA TRBJ2-2 TRBV7-2
TGTGCCAGCAGCGTAGGAGTAGCGGGAGGACAAGAGACCCAGTACTTC CASSVGVAGGQETQYF TRBD2 NA TRBJ2-5 TRBV9
TGTGCCAGCAGCCAAGATGTAATAGGGGGCTATGTAGGTGGCTACACCTTC CASSQDVIGGYVGGYTF TRBD1 NA TRBJ1-2 TRBV3-1/TRBV3-2
TGCAGCGCCTCGGACAGAACGAACACTGAAGCTTTCTTT CSASDRTNTEAFF NA NA TRBJ1-1 TRBV29-1
TGTGCCAGCACCCTAATTCGATCCGGGACAGGCGGTGAAAAACTGTTTTTT CASTLIRSGTGGEKLFF TRBD1 once TRBJ1-4 TRBV7-9
TGTGCCAGCAGCTTAACGGCGGGGATGGGGGCTGAAGCTTTCTTT CASSLTAGMGAEAFF NA NA TRBJ1-1 TRBV7-3
TGTGCCAGCAGTGAGGGGGGGGGAGGTCAGCCCCAGCATTTT CASSEGGGGQPQHF NA NA TRBJ1-5 TRBV6-1
TGCGCCAGCAGCGTGGGAGGACTCTTTAGCACAGATACGCAGTATTTT CASSVGGLFSTDTQYF NA few TRBJ2-3 TRBV5-1
TGTGCCAGCAGCGCGACAGGGGCTAGCTCTGGGGCCAACGTCCTGACTTTC CASSATGASSGANVLTF TRBD1 NA TRBJ2-6 TRBV7-2
TGTGCCAGCAGTTACAGCACCGGGGAGCTGTTTTTT CASSYSTGELFF NA few TRBJ2-2 TRBV7-9
TGCAGCGCCCGGCCGGGTATTGAAGAGACCCAGTACTTC CSARPGIEETQYF NA NA TRBJ2-5 TRBV29-1
TGCGCCAGCTCCGCCGGCGGGACTAGTTACACAGATACGCAGTATTTT CASSAGGTSYTDTQYF TRBD2 once TRBJ2-3 TRBV5-1
TGTGCCAGCAGTTACTCGACGGGGACAGGGACCCGATACACTGAAGCTTTCTTT CASSYSTGTGTRYTEAFF TRBD1 NA TRBJ1-1 TRBV6-2/TRBV6-3
TGTGCCAGCAGCTTAAGGGGGACATCTAACACCGGGGAGCTGTTTTTT CASSLRGTSNTGELFF NA NA TRBJ2-2 TRBV7-3
TGTGCCATCAGTGAGTCTGGGAGGCTATCCAGCAATGAGCAGTTCTTC CAISESGRLSSNEQFF NA NA TRBJ2-1 TRBV10-3
TGTGCCAGCAGTCGAAGGCCCGGGACAGGGACAGATACGCAGTATTTT CASSRRPGTGTDTQYF TRBD1 NA TRBJ2-3 TRBV6-6
TGTGCCAGCAGTCTCCAGTCGGACAGGAGCAAGTATTTT CASSLQSDRSKYF TRBD1 NA TRBJ2-3 TRBV28
TGTGCCAGCTCACCCCAGAGACCCGGGATAACCTACAATGAGCAGTTCTTC CASSPQRPGITYNEQFF NA NA TRBJ2-1 TRBV18
TGCGCCAGCAGCATAAAACCGGGACAACAAAATGAAAAACTGTTTTTT CASSIKPGQQNEKLFF NA NA TRBJ1-4 TRBV5-1
TGCGCCAGCAGCTTATGGGGGGAAGGCACTGAAGCTTTCTTT CASSLWGEGTEAFF NA once TRBJ1-1 TRBV5-1
TGTGCCAGCAGTTACTCGTACCGAGTAGAGACCCAGTACTTC CASSYSYRVETQYF NA NA TRBJ2-5 TRBV6-5
TGTGCCAGCAGCTCCCCCCAGGTGGTGGAGCAGTTCTTC CASSSPQVVEQFF NA NA TRBJ2-1 TRBV7-2
TGTGCCAGCAAGGAGGTCACTGAAGCTTTCTTT CASKEVTEAFF NA few TRBJ1-1 TRBV2
TGCGCCAGCAGCTTGGTCGCGGGAGATGAGACCCAGTACTTC CASSLVAGDETQYF TRBD2 many TRBJ2-5 TRBV5-1
TGTGCCAGCAGTTTAACCTATAATATGAACACTGAAGCTTTCTTT CASSLTYNMNTEAFF NA NA TRBJ1-1 TRBV27
TGTGCCACCAGTGACTACTACGAGCAGTACTTC CATSDYYEQYF NA once TRBJ2-7 TRBV24-1
TGTGCCATCAGTGAGGGCCCACCGGGACTAGTGCCGTCGGGGCAAGAGACCCAGTACTTC CAISEGPPGLVPSGQETQYF TRBD2 NA TRBJ2-5 TRBV10-3
TGTGCCAGCAGCCTTATAGCGGGAGGGACCGGGGAGCTGTTTTTT CASSLIAGGTGELFF TRBD2 NA TRBJ2-2 TRBV6-5
TGCGCCAGCAGCTTGGCCCCAGGGGTGGATTCACCCCTCCACTTT CASSLAPGVDSPLHF NA NA TRBJ1-6 TRBV5-1
TGTGCTAGCAGCTCCCAGACTAGCGGTAACACCGGGGAGCTGTTTTTT CASSSQTSGNTGELFF TRBD2 NA TRBJ2-2 TRBV7-7
TGTGCCAGCAGCCCCACTATCGAGCAGTTCTTC CASSPTIEQFF NA NA TRBJ2-1 TRBV7-8
TGTGCCAGCAGTTTTCAGGGGGCGATCTATGGCTACACCTTC CASSFQGAIYGYTF TRBD1 NA TRBJ1-2 TRBV28
TGCGCCAGCAGCGAACGCCCAGGCGGGTACGAGCAGTACTTC CASSERPGGYEQYF NA NA TRBJ2-7 TRBV5-1
TGCGCCAGCAGCTTCGAGGGAACCTACAATGAGCAGTTCTTC CASSFEGTYNEQFF NA NA TRBJ2-1 TRBV5-1
TGTGCCAGCAGCTTACGGACAGGCGACACCGGGGAGCTGTTTTTT CASSLRTGDTGELFF TRBD1 NA TRBJ2-2 TRBV7-3
TGTGCCAGCAGTTTATCGATCGCAAGAAGAGCGAGTTCACCCCTCCACTTT CASSLSIARRASSPLHF NA few TRBJ1-6 TRBV27
TGTGCCAGCAGCCACCGGACTCCGGGACAGGCGTCGGGGGATGAAAAACTGTTTTTT CASSHRTPGQASGDEKLFF TRBD1 NA TRBJ1-4 TRBV3-1/TRBV3-2
TGTGCCAGTAGTATTTCTAGCGGAGCCTTGAGGACCGGGGAGCTGTTTTTT CASSISSGALRTGELFF TRBD2 NA TRBJ2-2 TRBV19
TGTGCTAGTGGTTTGTGGGACAGGAATTTAGCCAAAAACATTCAGTACTTC CASGLWDRNLAKNIQYF TRBD1 few TRBJ2-4 TRBV12-5
TGTGCCAGCAGCCGATCCAGGGGCCAAGAGGCCACTGAAGCTTTCTTT CASSRSRGQEATEAFF NA few TRBJ1-1 TRBV5-5
TGTGCCAGTAGTACCGGACTAGCGGGGAGCTCCTACGAGCAGTACTTC CASSTGLAGSSYEQYF TRBD2 NA TRBJ2-7 TRBV19